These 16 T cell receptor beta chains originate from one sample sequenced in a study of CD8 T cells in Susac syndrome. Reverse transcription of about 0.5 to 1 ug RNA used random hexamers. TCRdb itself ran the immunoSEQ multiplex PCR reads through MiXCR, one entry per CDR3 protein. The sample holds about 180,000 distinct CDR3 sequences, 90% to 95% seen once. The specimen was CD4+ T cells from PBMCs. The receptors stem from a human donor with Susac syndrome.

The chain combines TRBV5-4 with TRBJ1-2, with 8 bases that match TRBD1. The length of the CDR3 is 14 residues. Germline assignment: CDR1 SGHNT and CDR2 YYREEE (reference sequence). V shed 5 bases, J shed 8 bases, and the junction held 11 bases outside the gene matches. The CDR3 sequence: CASSPTGQGGGYTF. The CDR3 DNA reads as TGTGCCAGCAGTCCAACCGGACAGGGAGGCGGCTACACCTTC. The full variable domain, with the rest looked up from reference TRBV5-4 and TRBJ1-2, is ETGVTQSPTHLIKTRGQQVTLRCSSQSGHNTVSWYQQALGQGPQFIFQYYREEENGRGNFPPRFSGLQFPNYSSELNVNALELDDSALYLCASSPTGQGGGYTFGSGTRLTVV.

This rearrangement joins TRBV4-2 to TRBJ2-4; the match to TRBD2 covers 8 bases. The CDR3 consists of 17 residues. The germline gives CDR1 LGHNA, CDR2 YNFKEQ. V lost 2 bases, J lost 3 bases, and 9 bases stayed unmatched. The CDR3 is CASSQLAGGNDKNIQYF. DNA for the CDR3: TGTGCCAGCAGCCAACTGGCGGGGGGTAATGACAAAAACATTCAGTACTTC.

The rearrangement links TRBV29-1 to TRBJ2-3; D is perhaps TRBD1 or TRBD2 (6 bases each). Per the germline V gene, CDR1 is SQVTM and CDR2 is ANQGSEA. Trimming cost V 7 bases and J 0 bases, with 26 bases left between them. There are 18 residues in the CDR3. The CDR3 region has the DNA TGCAGCGCCCCAGGGGTAGCGGTAACGGGGTTTAGCACAGATACGCAGTATTTT. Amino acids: CSAPGVAVTGFSTDTQYF.

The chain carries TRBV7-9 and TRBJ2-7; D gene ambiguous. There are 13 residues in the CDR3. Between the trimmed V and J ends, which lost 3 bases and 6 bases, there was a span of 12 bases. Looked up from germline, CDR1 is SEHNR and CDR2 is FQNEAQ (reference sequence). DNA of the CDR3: TGTGCCAGCAGCTTGAGAGGCCCTGGCGAGCAGTACTTC. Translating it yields CASSLRGPGEQYF.

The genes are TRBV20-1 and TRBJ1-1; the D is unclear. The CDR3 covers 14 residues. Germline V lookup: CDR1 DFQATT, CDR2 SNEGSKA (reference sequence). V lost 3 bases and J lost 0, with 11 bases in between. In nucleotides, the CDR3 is TGCAGTGCTAGGAAGGGAATTATGAACACTGAAGCTTTCTTT. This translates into CSARKGIMNTEAFF.

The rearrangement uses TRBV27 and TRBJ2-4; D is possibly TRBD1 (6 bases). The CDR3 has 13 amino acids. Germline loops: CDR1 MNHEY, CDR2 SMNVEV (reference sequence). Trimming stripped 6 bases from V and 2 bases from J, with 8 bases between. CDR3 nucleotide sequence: TGTGCCAGCAGACAGGGTACCAAAAACATTCAGTACTTC. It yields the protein CASRQGTKNIQYF.

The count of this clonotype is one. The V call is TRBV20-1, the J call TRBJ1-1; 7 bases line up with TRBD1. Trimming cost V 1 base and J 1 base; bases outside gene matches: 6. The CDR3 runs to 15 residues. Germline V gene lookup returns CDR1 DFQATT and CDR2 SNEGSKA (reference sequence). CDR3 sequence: CSARGGGGKNTEAFF. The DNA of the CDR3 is TGCAGTGCTAGAGGTGGAGGGGGCAAGAACACTGAAGCTTTCTTT.

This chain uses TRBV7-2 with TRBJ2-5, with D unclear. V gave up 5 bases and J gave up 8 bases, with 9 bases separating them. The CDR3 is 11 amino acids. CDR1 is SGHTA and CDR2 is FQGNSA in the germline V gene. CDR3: CASSPSQTQYF. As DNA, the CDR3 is TGTGCCAGCAGCCCTTCCCAAACCCAGTACTTC. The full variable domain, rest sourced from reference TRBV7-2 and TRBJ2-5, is GAGVSQSPSNKVTEKGKDVELRCDPISGHTALYWYRQSLGQGLEFLIYFQGNSAPDKSGLPSDRFSAERTGGSVSTLTIQRTQQEDSAVYLCASSPSQTQYFGPGTRLLVL.

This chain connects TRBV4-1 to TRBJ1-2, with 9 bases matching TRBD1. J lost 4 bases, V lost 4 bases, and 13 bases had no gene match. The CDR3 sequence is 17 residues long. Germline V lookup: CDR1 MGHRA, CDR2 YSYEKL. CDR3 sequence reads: CASSRRDREAAGYGYTF. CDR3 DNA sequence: TGCGCCAGCAGCCGTCGGGACAGGGAGGCCGCAGGCTATGGCTACACCTTC.

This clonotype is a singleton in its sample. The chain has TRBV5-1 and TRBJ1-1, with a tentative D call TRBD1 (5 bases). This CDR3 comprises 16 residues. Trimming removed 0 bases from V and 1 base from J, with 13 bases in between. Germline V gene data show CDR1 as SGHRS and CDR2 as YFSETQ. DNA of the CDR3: TGCGCCAGCAGCTTGGTAGGAGGCAGGGCGAACACTGAAGCTTTCTTT. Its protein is CASSLVGGRANTEAFF. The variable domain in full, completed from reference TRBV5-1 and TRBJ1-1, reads KAGVTQTPRYLIKTRGQQVTLSCSPISGHRSVSWYQQTPGQGLQFLFEYFSETQRNKGNFPGRFSGRQFSNSRSEMNVSTLELGDSALYLCASSLVGGRANTEAFFGQGTRLTVV.

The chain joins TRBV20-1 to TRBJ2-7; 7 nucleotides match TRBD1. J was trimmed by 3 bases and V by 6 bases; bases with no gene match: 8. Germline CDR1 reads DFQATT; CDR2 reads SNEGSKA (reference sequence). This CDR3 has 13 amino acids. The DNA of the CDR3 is TGCAGTGCCCTCTCCGGGACAGACTACGAGCAGTACTTC. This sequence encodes CSALSGTDYEQYF.

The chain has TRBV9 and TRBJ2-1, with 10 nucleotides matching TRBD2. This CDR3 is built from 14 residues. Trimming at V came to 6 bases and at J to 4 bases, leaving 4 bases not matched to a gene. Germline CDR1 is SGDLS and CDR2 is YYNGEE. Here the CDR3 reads CASTPTSGYNEQFF. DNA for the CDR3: TGTGCCAGCACCCCGACTAGCGGGTACAATGAGCAGTTCTTC. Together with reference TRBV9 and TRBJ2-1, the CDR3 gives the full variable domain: DSGVTQTPKHLITATGQRVTLRCSPRSGDLSVYWYQQSLDQGLQFLIQYYNGEERAKGNILERFSAQQFPDLHSELNLSSLELGDSALYFCASTPTSGYNEQFFGPGTRLTVL.

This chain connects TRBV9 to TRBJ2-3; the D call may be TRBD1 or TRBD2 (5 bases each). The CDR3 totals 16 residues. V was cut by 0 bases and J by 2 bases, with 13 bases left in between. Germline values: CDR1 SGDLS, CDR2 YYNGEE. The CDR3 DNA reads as TGTGCCAGCAGCGTAGAGGGGCTAGCCCTCACAGATACGCAGTATTTT. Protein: CASSVEGLALTDTQYF. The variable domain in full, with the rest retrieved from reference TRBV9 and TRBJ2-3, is DSGVTQTPKHLITATGQRVTLRCSPRSGDLSVYWYQQSLDQGLQFLIQYYNGEERAKGNILERFSAQQFPDLHSELNLSSLELGDSALYFCASSVEGLALTDTQYFGPGTRLTVL.

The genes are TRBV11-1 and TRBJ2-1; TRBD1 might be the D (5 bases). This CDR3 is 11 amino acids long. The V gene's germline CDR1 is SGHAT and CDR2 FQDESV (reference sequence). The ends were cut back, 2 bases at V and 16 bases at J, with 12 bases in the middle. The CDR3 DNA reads TGTGCCAGCAGCTTACAGGGCGTGGTATTCTTC. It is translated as CASSLQGVVFF.

The CDR3 here is CASSDRDYEQYF. In nucleotides, the CDR3 is TGTGCCAGCAGTGACAGGGATTACGAGCAGTACTTC. This rearrangement joins TRBV2 to TRBJ2-7, with D possibly TRBD1 on 5 matching bases. Germline assignment: CDR1 SNHLY and CDR2 FYNNEI. The CDR3 runs 12 residues. Trimming took off 3 bases at V and 4 bases at J, with 7 bases between the two ends.

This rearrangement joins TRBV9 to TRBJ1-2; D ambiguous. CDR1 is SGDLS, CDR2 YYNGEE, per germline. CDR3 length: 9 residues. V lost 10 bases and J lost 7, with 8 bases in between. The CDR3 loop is CAERSGYTF. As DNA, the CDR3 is TGTGCCGAGCGGTCTGGCTACACCTTC.